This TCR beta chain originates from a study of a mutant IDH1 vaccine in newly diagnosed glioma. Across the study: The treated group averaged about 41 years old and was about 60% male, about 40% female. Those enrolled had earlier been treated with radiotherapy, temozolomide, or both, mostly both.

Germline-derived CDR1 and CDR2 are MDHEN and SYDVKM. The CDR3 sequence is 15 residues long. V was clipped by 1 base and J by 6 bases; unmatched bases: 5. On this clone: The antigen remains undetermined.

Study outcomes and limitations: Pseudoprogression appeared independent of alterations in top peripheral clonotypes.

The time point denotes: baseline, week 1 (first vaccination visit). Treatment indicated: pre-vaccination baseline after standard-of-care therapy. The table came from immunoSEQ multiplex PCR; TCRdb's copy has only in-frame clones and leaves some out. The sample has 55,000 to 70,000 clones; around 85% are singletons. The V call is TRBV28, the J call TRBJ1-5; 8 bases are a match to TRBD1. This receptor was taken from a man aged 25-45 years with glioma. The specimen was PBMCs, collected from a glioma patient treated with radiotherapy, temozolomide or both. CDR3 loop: CASSLSDRVSQPQHF. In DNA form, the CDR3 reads TGTGCCAGCAGTTTATCGGACAGGGTGAGTCAGCCCCAGCATTTT.